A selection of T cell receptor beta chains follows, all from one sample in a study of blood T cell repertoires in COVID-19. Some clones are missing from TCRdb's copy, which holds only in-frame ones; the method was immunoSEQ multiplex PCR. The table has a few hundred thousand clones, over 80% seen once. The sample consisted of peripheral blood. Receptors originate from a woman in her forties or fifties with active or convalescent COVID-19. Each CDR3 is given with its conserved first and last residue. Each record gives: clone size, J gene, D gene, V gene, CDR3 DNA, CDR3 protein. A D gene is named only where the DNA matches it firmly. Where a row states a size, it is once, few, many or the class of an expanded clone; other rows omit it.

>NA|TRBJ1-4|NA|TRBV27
TGTGCCAGCCGAAGGCTAGGGGGTGAAAAACTGTTTTTT
CASRRLGGEKLFF
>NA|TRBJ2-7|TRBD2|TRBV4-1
TGCGCCAGCAGCCAGGGTTTGAGCGGGAAGTCCTACGAGCAGTACTTC
CASSQGLSGKSYEQYF
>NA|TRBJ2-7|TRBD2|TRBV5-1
TGCGCCACCGGGGAGGGCCCGTCCTACGAGCAGTACTTC
CATGEGPSYEQYF
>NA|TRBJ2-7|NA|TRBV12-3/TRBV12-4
TGTGCCAGCAGCATCACAGGGTACGAGCAGTACTTC
CASSITGYEQYF
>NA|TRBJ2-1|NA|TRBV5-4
TGTGCCAGCAGCCGTTATCAGGGGAGGGATGAGCAGTTCTTC
CASSRYQGRDEQFF
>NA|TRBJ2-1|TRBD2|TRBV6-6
TGTGCCAGCCAGACCGCGGCGGGAGGGATCTACAATGAGCAGTTCTTC
CASQTAAGGIYNEQFF
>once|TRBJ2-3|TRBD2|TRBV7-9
TGTGCCAGCAGCCGACTAGCGGAACGCACAGATACGCAGTATTTT
CASSRLAERTDTQYF
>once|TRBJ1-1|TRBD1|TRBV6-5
TGTGCCAGCAGTTACCCGGGACAGGGGGCTTCTGAAGCTTTCTTT
CASSYPGQGASEAFF
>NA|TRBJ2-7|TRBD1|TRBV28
TGTGCCAGCAGTTTGTCAGTGGGGACAGTTTACGAGCAGTACTTC
CASSLSVGTVYEQYF
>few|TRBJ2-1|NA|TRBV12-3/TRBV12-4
TGTGCCAGCAGACAGTGGAATGAGCAGTTCTTC
CASRQWNEQFF
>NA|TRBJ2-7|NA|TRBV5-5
TGTGCCAGCAGCTTGGGGGGAGGAGACACCTCTTCCTACGAGCAGTACTTC
CASSLGGGDTSSYEQYF
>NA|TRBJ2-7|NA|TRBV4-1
TGCGCCAGCAGCCAACATACGGGACTGTCCTACGAGCAGTACTTC
CASSQHTGLSYEQYF
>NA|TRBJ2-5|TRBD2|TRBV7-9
TGTGCCAGCAGCTCCCGGACTAGCGGCGAAGAGACCCAGTACTTC
CASSSRTSGEETQYF
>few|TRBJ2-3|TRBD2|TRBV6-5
TGTGCCAGCAGTTCCCCGACTAGCGGGAGTAGGAATACGCAGTATTTT
CASSSPTSGSRNTQYF
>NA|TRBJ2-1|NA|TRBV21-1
TGTGCCAGCCGCACTACTAGCGGGAGAGTTCCGTCCTACGGGAATGAGCAGTTCTTC
CASRTTSGRVPSYGNEQFF
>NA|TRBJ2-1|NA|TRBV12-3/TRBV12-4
TGTGCCAGCAGTCCCCCCGGGACTCGCCAGTTCTTC
CASSPPGTRQFF
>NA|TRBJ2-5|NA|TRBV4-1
TGCGCCAGCAGCCAAGATCGGAGGAGGGAAGAGACCCAGTACTTC
CASSQDRRREETQYF
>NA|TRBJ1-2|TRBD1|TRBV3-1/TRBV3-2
TGTGCCAGCAGGACAGGGTTTCTAGGCTACACCTTC
CASRTGFLGYTF
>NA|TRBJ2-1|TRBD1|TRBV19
TGTGCCAGTAGTATTACGGGACAGGGAAACAATGAGCAGTTCTTC
CASSITGQGNNEQFF
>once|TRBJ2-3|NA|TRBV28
TGTGCCAGCAGTTCAGGAAGCACAGATACGCAGTATTTT
CASSSGSTDTQYF
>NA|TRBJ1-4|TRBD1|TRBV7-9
TGTGCCAGCAGCCTAAGACAGGGGGCTTTATTGGAAAAACTGTTTTTT
CASSLRQGALLEKLFF
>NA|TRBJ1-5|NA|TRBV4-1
TGCGCCAGCAGCCCGAGACAAACCATTAGCAATCAGCCCCAGCATTTT
CASSPRQTISNQPQHF